This TCR beta chain appears in the sequencing data of a study of cytomegalovirus exposure and HLA in healthy donors. The CDR3 covers 15 residues. The J segment lost 3 bases and the V segment lost 0 bases, leaving 3 bases of the junction unmatched. Germline-derived CDR1 and CDR2 are PRHDT and FYEKMQ (reference sequence). Donors were nominally healthy when sampled, though unrecorded immune exposures were likely. PCR employed 60 Vbeta and 13 Jbeta primers. Here immunoSEQ multiplex PCR was the method, and the copy in TCRdb shows in-frame clones only, minus some. Its table lists fewer than 150,000 clones. About this clone: Its antigen is currently unknown.

General observations from the study: What was likely a sequencing artifact was a cluster of highly shared sequence variants. About 180 TCR beta chains were listed as cytomegalovirus-associated.

The chain uses TRBV13 and TRBJ2-7; 9 bases align to TRBD1. The receptor comes from a woman aged 55-75 years in good health and CMV-seronegative. The material sequenced was PBMCs. The CDR3 DNA is TGTGCCAGCAGCTTAGGAAGGGGACAGGGCTACGAGCAGTACTTC. Translating gives CASSLGRGQGYEQYF.